A single sample is the source of the 2 T cell receptor beta chains below, sequenced in a study of technical replicates of blood from several donors. Generated by immunoSEQ multiplex PCR, the TCRdb table keeps only in-frame clones and is missing some. The sample lists about 66,000 clones; roughly nine tenths were seen once. Sample: PBMCs. The receptors were sampled from a human donor in good health. Some clones in this sample may be carry-over from other donors' samples.

This rearrangement joins TRBV27 to TRBJ2-1, with 7 bases that match TRBD2. Per the germline V gene, CDR1 is MNHEY and CDR2 is SMNVEV (reference sequence). V lost 8 bases to trimming and J lost 9 bases; unmatched junction nucleotides: 13. The CDR3 loop spans 14 amino acids. CDR3 protein: CASRGLVSVGEQFF. The CDR3 DNA reads as TGTGCCAGCCGAGGACTAGTTAGTGTCGGTGAGCAGTTCTTC.

Only one count was recorded for this clone. The CDR3 region is CAISESSGTYQETQYF. The CDR3 nucleotides are TGTGCCATCAGTGAGTCGAGCGGGACCTACCAAGAGACCCAGTACTTC. The rearrangement joins TRBV10-3 to TRBJ2-5, with 7 bases that match TRBD2. The CDR3 extends over 16 amino acids. Germline V CDR1 and CDR2: ENHRY, SYGVKD. The V segment lost 0 bases and the J segment 0 bases; nucleotides outside the gene matches: 4.